The 2 T cell receptor beta chains listed next were all sequenced from one sample in a study of blood T cell repertoires in COVID-19. Profiling relied on immunoSEQ multiplex PCR, and the TCRdb table lists in-frame clones only, not all of them. The table shows some 70,000 clones, with 70% to 90% occurring only once. Sequencing used peripheral blood. All receptors come from a woman between 45 and 65 years old with COVID-19, enrolled during active disease.

The gene calls are TRBV29-1 and TRBJ2-2; possibly TRBD2 for D (6 bases). In germline, CDR1 is SQVTM, CDR2 ANQGSEA. Trimming removed 4 bases from V and 5 bases from J, with 8 bases in between. The CDR3 is 12 residues long. The CDR3 loop reads CSVGGVTGELFF. The CDR3 DNA sequence: TGCAGCGTTGGGGGGGTTACCGGGGAGCTGTTTTTT.

This clone was picked up one time. The chain couples TRBV24-1 to TRBJ1-1; no reliable D call. V was clipped by 4 bases and J by 1 base, with 12 bases between them. Per germline, CDR1 KGHDR and CDR2 SFDVKD. The CDR3 is made up of 15 amino acids. CDR3 DNA: TGTGCCACCAGTGACCTTCCTACGGGGAACACTGAAGCTTTCTTT. It is translated as CATSDLPTGNTEAFF.